What follows describes a single T cell receptor beta chain. The sample belongs to a study of blood T cell repertoires in COVID-19. At the level of the study: Sample material is recorded as cDNA or gDNA derived from T cells, B-cell-depleted T cells, or PBMCs.

The V and J ends lost 6 bases and 6 bases respectively, with 20 bases between them. Germline V gene sequence: CDR1 LNHDA, CDR2 SQIVND (reference sequence). CDR3 length: 15 amino acids. Method: immunoSEQ multiplex PCR; TCRdb's copy keeps in-frame clones and lacks some. The profile covers 200,000 to 250,000 clones, with around nine tenths appearing a single time and 4.5% to 5.5% taken by the ten largest. The rearrangement uses TRBV19 and TRBJ1-2; tentative D call: TRBD1 (6 bases). What was sequenced was peripheral blood. The TCR sequence derives from a woman aged 40 to 50 with acute or convalescent COVID-19. The CDR3: CASRGGDFLPHGYTF. CDR3 DNA sequence: TGTGCCAGTAGAGGGGGGGACTTCCTACCCCATGGCTACACCTTC.